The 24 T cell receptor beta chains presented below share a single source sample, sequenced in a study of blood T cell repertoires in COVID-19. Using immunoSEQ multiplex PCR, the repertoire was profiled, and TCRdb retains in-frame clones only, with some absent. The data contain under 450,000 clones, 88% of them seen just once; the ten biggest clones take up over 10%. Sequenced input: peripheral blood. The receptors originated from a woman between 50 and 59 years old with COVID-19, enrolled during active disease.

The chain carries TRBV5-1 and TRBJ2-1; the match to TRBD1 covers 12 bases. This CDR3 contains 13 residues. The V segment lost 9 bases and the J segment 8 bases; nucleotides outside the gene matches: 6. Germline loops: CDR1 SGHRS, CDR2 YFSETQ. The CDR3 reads CATRDRGLDEQFF. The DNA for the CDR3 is TGCGCCACCCGGGACAGGGGGCTTGATGAGCAGTTCTTC.

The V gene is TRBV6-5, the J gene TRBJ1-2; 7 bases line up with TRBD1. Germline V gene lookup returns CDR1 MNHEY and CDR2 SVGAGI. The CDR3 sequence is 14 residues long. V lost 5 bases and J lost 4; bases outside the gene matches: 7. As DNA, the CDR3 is TGTGCCAGCAGTCCCGGGGACAGATCCTATGGCTACACCTTC. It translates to CASSPGDRSYGYTF.

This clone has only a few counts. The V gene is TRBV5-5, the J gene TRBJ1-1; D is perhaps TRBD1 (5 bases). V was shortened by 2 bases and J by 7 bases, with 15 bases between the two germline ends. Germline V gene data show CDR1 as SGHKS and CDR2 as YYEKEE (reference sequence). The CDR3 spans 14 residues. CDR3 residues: CASSFGGTMGEAFF. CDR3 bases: TGTGCCAGCAGCTTCGGGGGAACTATGGGTGAAGCTTTCTTT.

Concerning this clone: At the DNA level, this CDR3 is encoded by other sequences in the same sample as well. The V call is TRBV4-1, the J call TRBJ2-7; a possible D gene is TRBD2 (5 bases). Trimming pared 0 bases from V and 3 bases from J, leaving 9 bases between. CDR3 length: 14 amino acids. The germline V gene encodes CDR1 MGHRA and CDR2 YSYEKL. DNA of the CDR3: TGCGCCAGCAGCCAAGATCGGGGAAGCTACGAGCAGTACTTC. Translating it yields CASSQDRGSYEQYF.

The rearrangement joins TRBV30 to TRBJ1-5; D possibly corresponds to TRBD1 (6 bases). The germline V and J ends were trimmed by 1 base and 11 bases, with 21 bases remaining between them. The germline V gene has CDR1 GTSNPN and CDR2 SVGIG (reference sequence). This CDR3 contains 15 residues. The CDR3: CAWSGLRGGPRAQHF. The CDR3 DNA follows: TGTGCCTGGAGTGGCTTGAGGGGGGGACCTAGGGCCCAGCATTTT.

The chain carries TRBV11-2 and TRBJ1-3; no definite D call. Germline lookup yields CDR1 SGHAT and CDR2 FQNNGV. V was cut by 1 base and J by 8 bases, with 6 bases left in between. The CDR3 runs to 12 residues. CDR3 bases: TGTGCCAGCAGCTTAGGCTCAGACACCATATATTTT. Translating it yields CASSLGSDTIYF.

The CDR3 region has the DNA TGTGCCAGCAGCCCCCTGGACAGGGACTACGAGCAGTACTTC. It translates to CASSPLDRDYEQYF. The chain is built from TRBV7-9 and TRBJ2-7; 8 bases are shared with TRBD1. Germline V CDR1 and CDR2: SEHNR, FQNEAQ (reference sequence). This CDR3 has 14 amino acids. V gave up 5 bases and J gave up 3 bases; unmatched junction bases: 6.

The CDR3 nucleotides are TGTGCCAGCAGTGAACTTGTGGAAAAACTGTTTTTT. It encodes CASSELVEKLFF. This sequence joins TRBV25-1 and TRBJ1-4; D is unclear. V was trimmed by 2 bases and J by 8 bases, leaving 6 bases between them. Germline V gene data show CDR1 as MGHDK and CDR2 as SYGVNS. The CDR3 is 12 amino acids.

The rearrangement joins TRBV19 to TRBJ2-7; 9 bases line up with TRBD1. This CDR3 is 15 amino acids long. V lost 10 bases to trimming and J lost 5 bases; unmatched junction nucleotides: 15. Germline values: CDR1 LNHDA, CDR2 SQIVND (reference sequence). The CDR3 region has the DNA TGTGCCACATCCCCGGAAGGACAGGGGTGGAACGAGCAGTACTTC. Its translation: CATSPEGQGWNEQYF.

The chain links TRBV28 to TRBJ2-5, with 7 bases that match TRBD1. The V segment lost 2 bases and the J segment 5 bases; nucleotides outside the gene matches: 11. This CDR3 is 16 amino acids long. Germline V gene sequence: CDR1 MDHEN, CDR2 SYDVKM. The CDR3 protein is CASSLLRGQVGETQYF. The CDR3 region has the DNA TGTGCCAGCAGTTTACTGAGAGGACAGGTCGGCGAGACCCAGTACTTC.

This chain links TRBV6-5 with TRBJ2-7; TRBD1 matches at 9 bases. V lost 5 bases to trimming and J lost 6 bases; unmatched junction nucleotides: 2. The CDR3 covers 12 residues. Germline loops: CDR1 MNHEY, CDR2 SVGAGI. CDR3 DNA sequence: TGTGCCAGCAGTCGGACAGGGGTCGAGCAGTACTTC. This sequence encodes CASSRTGVEQYF.

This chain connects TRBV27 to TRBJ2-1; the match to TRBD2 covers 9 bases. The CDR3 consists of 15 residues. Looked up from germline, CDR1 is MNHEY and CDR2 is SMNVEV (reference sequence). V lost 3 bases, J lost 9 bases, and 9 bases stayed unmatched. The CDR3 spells CASSFRSAGGGEQFF. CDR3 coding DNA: TGTGCCAGCAGTTTCCGTTCGGCGGGGGGGGGTGAGCAGTTCTTC.

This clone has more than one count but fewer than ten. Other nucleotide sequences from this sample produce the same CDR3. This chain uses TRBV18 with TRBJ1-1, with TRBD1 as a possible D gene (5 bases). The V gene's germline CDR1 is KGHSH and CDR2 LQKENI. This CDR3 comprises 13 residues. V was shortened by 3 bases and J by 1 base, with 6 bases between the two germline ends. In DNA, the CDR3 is TGTGCCAGCTCACCTACAGGGAACACTGAAGCTTTCTTT. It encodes CASSPTGNTEAFF.

CDR3 coding DNA: TGTGCCAGCAGCTTAGTCAAGCCGGGAAGCAGTGGCTACACCTTC. Protein sequence: CASSLVKPGSSGYTF. This chain links TRBV7-9 with TRBJ1-2; no firm D call. V lost 1 base and J 7 bases, leaving 16 bases between the germline ends. The CDR3 is 15 amino acids. Germline lookup yields CDR1 SEHNR and CDR2 FQNEAQ (reference sequence).

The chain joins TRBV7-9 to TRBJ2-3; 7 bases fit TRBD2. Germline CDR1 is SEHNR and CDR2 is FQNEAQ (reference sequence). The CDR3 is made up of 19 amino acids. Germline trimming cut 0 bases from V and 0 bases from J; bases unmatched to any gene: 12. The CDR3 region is CASSLARGFGRASTDTQYF. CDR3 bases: TGTGCCAGCAGCTTAGCGAGGGGATTTGGGAGGGCGAGCACAGATACGCAGTATTTT.

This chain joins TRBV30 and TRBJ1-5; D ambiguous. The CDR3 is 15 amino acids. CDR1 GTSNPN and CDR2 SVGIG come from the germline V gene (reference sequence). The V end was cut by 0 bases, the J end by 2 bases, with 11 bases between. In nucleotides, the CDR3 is TGTGCCTGGAGTGTGGGCCTCGGGGGCAATCAGCCCCAGCATTTT. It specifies CAWSVGLGGNQPQHF.

CDR3 amino acids: CASSQEDHRSSYNSPLHF. The CDR3 region has the DNA TGCGCCAGCAGCCAAGAAGATCACCGCAGCTCCTATAATTCACCCCTCCACTTT. The rearrangement joins TRBV4-1 to TRBJ1-6, with D unresolved. The CDR3 extends over 18 amino acids. V shed 0 bases and J shed 0 bases, with 12 bases lying between them. CDR1 and CDR2 (germline): MGHRA, YSYEKL.

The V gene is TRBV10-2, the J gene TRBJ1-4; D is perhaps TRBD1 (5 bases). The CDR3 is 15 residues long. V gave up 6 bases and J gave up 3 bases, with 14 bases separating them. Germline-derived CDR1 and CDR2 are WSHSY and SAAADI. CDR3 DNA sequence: TGCGCCAGCAGCTTTGCGGGGGATTCTAATGAAAAACTGTTTTTT. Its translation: CASSFAGDSNEKLFF.

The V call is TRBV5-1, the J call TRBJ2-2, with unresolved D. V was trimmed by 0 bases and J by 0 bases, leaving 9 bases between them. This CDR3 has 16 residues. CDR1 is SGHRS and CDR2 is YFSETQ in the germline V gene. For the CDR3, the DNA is TGCGCCAGCAGCTTGGTCAATCAGGCGAACACCGGGGAGCTGTTTTTT. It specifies CASSLVNQANTGELFF.

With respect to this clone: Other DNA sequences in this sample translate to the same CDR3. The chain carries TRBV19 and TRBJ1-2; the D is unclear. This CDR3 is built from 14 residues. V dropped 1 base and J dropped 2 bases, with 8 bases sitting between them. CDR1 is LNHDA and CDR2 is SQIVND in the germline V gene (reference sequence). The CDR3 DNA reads TGTGCCAGTAGTATAGGAACTGCGAACTATGGCTACACCTTC. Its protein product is CASSIGTANYGYTF.

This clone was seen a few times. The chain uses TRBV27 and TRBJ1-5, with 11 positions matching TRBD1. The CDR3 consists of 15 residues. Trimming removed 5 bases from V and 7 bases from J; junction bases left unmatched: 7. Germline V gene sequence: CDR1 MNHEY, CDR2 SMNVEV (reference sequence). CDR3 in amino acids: CASSPDRGLRQPQHF. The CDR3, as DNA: TGTGCCAGCAGTCCGGACAGGGGGCTTAGGCAGCCCCAGCATTTT.

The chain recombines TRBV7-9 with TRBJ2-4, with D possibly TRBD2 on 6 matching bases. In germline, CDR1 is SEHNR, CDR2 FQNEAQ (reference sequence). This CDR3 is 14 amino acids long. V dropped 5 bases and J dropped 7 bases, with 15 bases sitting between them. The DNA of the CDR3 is TGTGCCAGCAGCCCGGCGCTAGCGAGGAACATTCAGTACTTC. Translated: CASSPALARNIQYF. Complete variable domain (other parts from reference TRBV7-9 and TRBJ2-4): DTGVSQNPRHKITKRGQNVTFRCDPISEHNRLYWYRQTLGQGPEFLTYFQNEAQLEKSRLLSDRFSAERPKGSFSTLEIQRTEQGDSAMYLCASSPALARNIQYFGAGTRLSVL.

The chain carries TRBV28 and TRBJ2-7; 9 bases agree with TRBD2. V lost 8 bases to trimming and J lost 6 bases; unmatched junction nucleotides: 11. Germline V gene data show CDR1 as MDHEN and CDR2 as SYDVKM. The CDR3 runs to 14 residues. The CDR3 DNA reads TGTGCCAGCGGGACTAGCAGTCGAGACAGCGAGCAGTACTTC. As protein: CASGTSSRDSEQYF.

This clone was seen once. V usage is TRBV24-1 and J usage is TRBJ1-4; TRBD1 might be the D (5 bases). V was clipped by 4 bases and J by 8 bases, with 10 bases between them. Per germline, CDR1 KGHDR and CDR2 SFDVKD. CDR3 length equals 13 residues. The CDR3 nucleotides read TGTGCCACCAGTGACGGGGAGGGGGAAAAACTGTTTTTT. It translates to CATSDGEGEKLFF.